Presented here are 27 T cell receptor beta chains from one specimen sequenced in a study of early T cells in non-severe SARS-CoV-2 infection. TCRdb itself ran the 5' RACE reads through MiXCR, one entry per CDR3 protein. The data hold 40,000 to 60,000 distinct CDR3 sequences, with about 10% observed a single time. Material: whole blood. Every receptor here comes from an adult who was a healthcare worker with PCR-confirmed SARS-CoV-2 infection or an uninfected control (not recorded which).

The genes are TRBV5-1 and TRBJ2-3, with TRBD1 identical over 7 bases. Germline V lookup: CDR1 SGHRS, CDR2 YFSETQ. V dropped 6 bases and J dropped 0; count of bases not matched to a gene: 4. This CDR3 contains 14 residues. CDR3 nucleotides: TGCGCCAGCACGGGACAGATGAGCACAGATACGCAGTATTTT. Translation gives CASTGQMSTDTQYF. Supplemented by reference TRBV5-1 and TRBJ2-3, the full variable domain reads KAGVTQTPRYLIKTRGQQVTLSCSPISGHRSVSWYQQTPGQGLQFLFEYFSETQRNKGNFPGRFSGRQFSNSRSEMNVSTLELGDSALYLCASTGQMSTDTQYFGPGTRLTVL.

This clonotype has ten or more counts. The CDR3 loop reads CASSENEQYF. DNA of the CDR3: TGTGCCAGCAGCGAAAACGAGCAGTACTTC. The chain recombines TRBV21-1 with TRBJ2-7. TRBV21-1 is assigned pseudogene status. The CDR3 has 10 residues.

This clonotype was found many times. The chain combines TRBV10-2 with TRBJ2-3; 11 bases line up with TRBD2. The CDR3 totals 20 residues. From germline, CDR1 is WSHSY and CDR2 SAAADI. V shed 4 bases and J 1 base; nucleotides not matched to a gene: 16. The CDR3 DNA follows: TGCGCCAGCAGTGTTGTAGATCTAGCGGGAGGTGTGGGGGGCACAGATACGCAGTATTTT. Translated, it gives CASSVVDLAGGVGGTDTQYF.

There are many counts of this clonotype. The chain couples TRBV2 to TRBJ1-1, with a tentative D call TRBD1 (5 bases). V was clipped by 6 bases and J by 0 bases, with 11 bases between them. This CDR3 spans 14 amino acids. Germline V gene sequence: CDR1 SNHLY, CDR2 FYNNEI. CDR3 in amino acids: CASSLGTVNTEAFF. DNA for the CDR3: TGTGCCAGCAGCCTAGGGACGGTGAACACTGAAGCTTTCTTT. The whole variable domain, remainder taken from reference TRBV2 and TRBJ1-1, is EPEVTQTPSHQVTQMGQEVILRCVPISNHLYFYWYRQILGQKVEFLVSFYNNEISEKSEIFDDQFSVERPDGSNFTLKIRSTKLEDSAMYFCASSLGTVNTEAFFGQGTRLTVV.

In its sample, this clonotype was seen many times. The rearrangement joins TRBV20-1 to TRBJ2-1; 10 bases are a match to TRBD2. The CDR3 sequence is 17 residues long. From germline, CDR1 is DFQATT and CDR2 SNEGSKA (reference sequence). The J segment lost 6 bases and the V segment lost 3 bases, leaving 14 bases of the junction unmatched. The CDR3: CSARGRRGLAVSNEQFF. CDR3 coding DNA: TGCAGTGCTAGGGGCAGAAGAGGACTAGCGGTCTCCAATGAGCAGTTCTTC.

This clonotype was counted between two and nine times. The chain links TRBV29-1 to TRBJ2-1; D is possibly TRBD2 (5 bases). Germline V lookup: CDR1 SQVTM, CDR2 ANQGSEA. The CDR3 spans 13 residues. V lost 5 bases to trimming and J lost 2 bases, with 10 bases between them. The DNA for the CDR3 is TGCAGCGTTCCACGGGAACCCTACAATGAGCAGTTCTTC. As protein: CSVPREPYNEQFF.

The V call is TRBV21-1, the J call TRBJ1-2; the D call in the table, TRBD1, was not verified against the DNA. TRBV21-1 is annotated as a pseudogene. The CDR3 sequence is 17 residues long. The CDR3, as DNA: TGTGCCAGCAGCAAAAAAGCCCGTTATACAGGGAGGATCGACTACACCTTC. Its translation: CASSKKARYTGRIDYTF.

This clonotype has at least ten counts. The CDR3 here is CSAAEGGSSGYTF. CDR3 sequence (DNA): TGCAGTGCCGCCGAAGGTGGTAGTTCCGGCTACACCTTC. The rearrangement links TRBV20-1 to TRBJ1-2, with D uncertain. V lost 6 bases and J lost 8, with 19 bases in between. From germline, CDR1 is DFQATT and CDR2 SNEGSKA (reference sequence). The CDR3 covers 13 residues.

This clonotype has more than one count but fewer than ten. The chain combines TRBV7-6 with TRBJ2-2; D may correspond to TRBD1 or TRBD2 (6 bases each). Germline loops: CDR1 SGHVS, CDR2 FNYEAQ. This CDR3 contains 16 residues. V lost 5 bases and J lost 0, with 13 bases in between. The CDR3 region is CASSRNREANTGELFF. In nucleotides, the CDR3 is TGTGCCAGCAGCCGAAACAGGGAGGCGAACACCGGGGAGCTGTTTTTT. Full variable domain (rest looked up from reference TRBV7-6 and TRBJ2-2): GAGVSQSPRYKVTKRGQDVALRCDPISGHVSLYWYRQALGQGPEFLTYFNYEAQQDKSGLPNDRFSAERPEGSISTLTIQRTEQRDSAMYRCASSRNREANTGELFFGEGSRLTVL.

In its sample, this clonotype was seen many times. The J gene is TRBJ2-2, the V gene TRBV4-2, with D possibly TRBD2 on 6 matching bases. The CDR3 sequence is 16 residues long. Germline CDR1 LGHNA, CDR2 YNFKEQ. The germline V and J ends were trimmed by 0 bases and 4 bases, with 12 bases remaining between them. The CDR3 loop reads CASSQEEGILTGELFF. CDR3 bases: TGTGCCAGCAGCCAAGAGGAGGGGATACTCACCGGGGAGCTGTTTTTT.

The sample holds a few counts of this clonotype. The chain couples TRBV27 to TRBJ2-7; TRBD2 might be the D (7 bases). The CDR3 length is 17 residues. V lost 3 bases, J lost 1 base, and 19 bases lay in between. Germline V gene sequence: CDR1 MNHEY, CDR2 SMNVEV (reference sequence). This CDR3 is CASSFGGAYTLSYEQYF. In DNA form, the CDR3 reads TGTGCCAGCAGTTTTGGGGGGGCGTATACCCTTTCCTACGAGCAGTACTTC.

This chain joins TRBV9 and TRBJ1-3; D is ambiguous. In germline, CDR1 is SGDLS, CDR2 YYNGEE. CDR3 length: 17 residues. Trimming took 0 bases from V and 0 from J, leaving 13 bases between them. The CDR3 nucleotides are TGTGCCAGCAGCGTAGGAGGACTCTCGCGCTCTGGAAACACCATATATTTT. Translation: CASSVGGLSRSGNTIYF.

This clonotype was detected only a few times. The chain uses TRBV5-1 and TRBJ1-1; 8 nucleotides align to TRBD1. Looked up from germline, CDR1 is SGHRS and CDR2 is YFSETQ. The CDR3 covers 15 residues. The V gene end was trimmed by 4 bases and the J gene end by 6 bases; junction bases not matched to a gene: 11. CDR3 coding DNA: TGCGCCAGCAGCCCTACCCTAGGACAGGGCGCTGAAGCTTTCTTT. Protein product: CASSPTLGQGAEAFF.

This clonotype came up many times. For the CDR3, the DNA is TGTGCCAGCAGTTTACCGGGCAGCTCGACTGAAAAACTGTTTTTT. This encodes CASSLPGSSTEKLFF. This chain connects TRBV28 to TRBJ1-4; D ambiguous. CDR1 is MDHEN, CDR2 SYDVKM, per germline. This CDR3 has 15 residues. Between the trimmed V and J ends, which lost 2 bases and 7 bases, there was a span of 14 bases.

This clonotype was seen only a few times. V and J are TRBV29-1 and TRBJ1-1; D is unclear. The germline V gene has CDR1 SQVTM and CDR2 ANQGSEA. This CDR3 is 13 amino acids long. V shed 4 bases and J shed 3 bases, with 12 bases lying between them. The CDR3 is CSVGALLDTEAFF. In nucleotides, the CDR3 is TGCAGCGTTGGGGCTTTGTTGGACACTGAAGCTTTCTTT.

This clonotype showed up many times. The chain joins TRBV19 to TRBJ2-1, with 9 bases that match TRBD2. The CDR3 spans 13 residues. CDR1 is LNHDA and CDR2 is SQIVND in the germline V gene (reference sequence). DNA for the CDR3: TGTGCAAGGGGAGCGGGAGGCGACAATGAGCAGTTCTTC. It specifies CARGAGGDNEQFF.

This clonotype was observed a few times. This chain connects TRBV29-1 to TRBJ2-3; possible D gene TRBD2, 5 bases. The V gene lost 3 bases and the J gene lost 2 bases, with 15 bases spanning the gap. Germline CDR1 SQVTM, CDR2 ANQGSEA. CDR3 size: 15 residues. In nucleotides, the CDR3 is TGCAGCGTTGATACCCGGGGTGGGCCCACAGATACGCAGTATTTT. Its translation is CSVDTRGGPTDTQYF.

The chain has TRBV7-3 and TRBJ2-1; the D gene is possibly TRBD2 (6 bases). The CDR3 covers 11 residues. The V end was cut by 6 bases, the J end by 6 bases, with 6 bases between. The germline CDR1 and CDR2 sequences are SGHTA and FQGTGA. The CDR3 bases are TGTGCCAGCAGGGAGGGCAATGAGCAGTTCTTC. Encoded protein: CASREGNEQFF. Using reference TRBV7-3 and TRBJ2-1 for the parts outside the CDR3, the full variable domain is GAGVSQTPSNKVTEKGKYVELRCDPISGHTALYWYRQSLGQGPEFLIYFQGTGAADDSGLPNDRFFAVRPEGSVSTLKIQRTERGDSAVYLCASREGNEQFFGPGTRLTVL.

The chain recombines TRBV29-1 with TRBJ2-2; 7 nucleotides line up with TRBD1. This CDR3 contains 14 residues. Per the germline V gene, CDR1 is SQVTM and CDR2 is ANQGSEA. The trim removed 3 bases at V and 2 bases at J, leaving 3 bases unmatched. This CDR3 is CSVDYRGNTGELFF. CDR3 DNA: TGCAGCGTTGACTACAGGGGTAACACCGGGGAGCTGTTTTTT.

This clonotype was seen many times. J is TRBJ2-1 and V is TRBV6-1, with 7 nucleotides matching TRBD2. The CDR3 has 15 amino acids. V trimming: 10 bases; J trimming: 2 bases; junction bases outside the gene matches: 11. Germline V CDR1 and CDR2: MNHNS, SASEGT. CDR3 loop: CATTPSGITYNEQFF. CDR3 DNA sequence: TGTGCCACCACACCCAGCGGGATTACCTACAATGAGCAGTTCTTC.

This clonotype was counted many times. This chain connects TRBV29-1 to TRBJ2-2; D gene ambiguous. Trimming removed 6 bases from V and 4 bases from J, with 18 bases in between. CDR3 length equals 15 residues. The germline CDR1 and CDR2 sequences are SQVTM and ANQGSEA. CDR3 DNA sequence: TGCAGCGTCATACCTACATCTGGTTTCACCGGGGAGCTGTTTTTT. Amino acids: CSVIPTSGFTGELFF.

V usage is TRBV11-2 and J usage is TRBJ1-6; D is unresolved. The CDR3 extends over 13 amino acids. The V end lost 0 bases, the J end lost 7 bases, and 4 bases lay between the germline ends. CDR1 is SGHAT and CDR2 is FQNNGV in the germline V gene. CDR3 DNA sequence: TGTGCCAGCAGCTTAGATTGGAATTCACCCCTCCACTTT. Amino acid sequence: CASSLDWNSPLHF.

This clonotype has a count of ten or more. The chain combines TRBV20-1 with TRBJ2-1; 8 bases line up with TRBD2. Per the germline V gene, CDR1 is DFQATT and CDR2 is SNEGSKA (reference sequence). J was trimmed by 6 bases and V by 6 bases; bases with no gene match: 7. This CDR3 has 13 residues. Here the CDR3 DNA reads TGCAGTGCCTTGACGGGAGGGGGCAATGAGCAGTTCTTC. Protein: CSALTGGGNEQFF.

The chain combines TRBV12-5 with TRBJ2-5; D tentatively fits TRBD1 or TRBD2 (5 bases each). This CDR3 spans 16 amino acids. CDR1 and CDR2 (germline): LGHNT, FRNRAP. The V end was cut by 3 bases, the J end by 1 base, with 15 bases between. The CDR3 DNA sequence: TGTGCTAGTGGTTTTCAGGGCGGGCAAGCCCAAGAGACCCAGTACTTC. Amino acids: CASGFQGGQAQETQYF.

This clonotype has a count of ten or more. The chain is built from TRBV9 and TRBJ2-5; D perhaps matches TRBD2 (6 bases). Trimming pared 4 bases from V and 5 bases from J, leaving 15 bases between. The length of the CDR3 is 14 residues. Germline CDR1 is SGDLS and CDR2 is YYNGEE. The CDR3 DNA sequence: TGTGCCAGCAGCCCTAGCACGGGAGTTGAGACCCAGTACTTC. This sequence encodes CASSPSTGVETQYF.

This clonotype was seen repeatedly, ten times or more. V gene TRBV7-9 combines with J gene TRBJ1-2, with no clear D. The CDR3 totals 16 residues. The V gene's germline CDR1 is SEHNR and CDR2 FQNEAQ (reference sequence). V lost 0 bases and J lost 3, with 14 bases in between. The CDR3, as DNA: TGTGCCAGCAGCTTAGCGCTCCGGGGAAGCGACTATGGCTACACCTTC. Translated, it gives CASSLALRGSDYGYTF.

There are a few counts of this clonotype. The rearrangement uses TRBV7-2 and TRBJ2-5; 7 bases line up with TRBD1. The CDR3 has 17 residues. V lost 1 base to trimming and J lost 7 bases; unmatched junction nucleotides: 15. CDR1 SGHTA and CDR2 FQGNSA come from the germline V gene. In nucleotides, the CDR3 is TGTGCCAGCAGCTTAGGATTCCCGGGACAGCCGAAGGGGACCCAGTACTTC. This encodes CASSLGFPGQPKGTQYF.